This is a list of T cell receptor beta chains from one sample in a study of T cells in Graves' hyperthyroidism and ophthalmopathy. From the multiplex PCR reads, TCRdb called clonotypes with MiXCR, one entry per CDR3 protein. The data contain hundreds of thousands of distinct CDR3 sequences, more than 15% of them singletons. The sequencing input was blood. Receptors originate from a woman aged 40-49 years with Graves' ophthalmopathy. Each CDR3 is given with its conserved first and last residue. Each record gives: V gene, J gene, CDR3 protein.

>TRBV7-8|TRBJ2-1
CASSPHRQDPYNEQFF
>TRBV9|TRBJ1-2
CASSASGGSNYGYTF
>TRBV19|TRBJ2-3
CASSNGDTQYF
>TRBV3-1|TRBJ2-3
CASSQVAGGTQYF
>TRBV10-3|TRBJ2-7
CAIKAGPPDEQYF
>TRBV19|TRBJ1-4
CATSPTKREKLFF
>TRBV20-1|TRBJ2-5
CSASLRTSGRRETQYF
>TRBV10-3|TRBJ2-2
CAISEGGQPNTGELFF
>TRBV30|TRBJ2-3
CAWALASGGADTQYF
>TRBV20-1|TRBJ2-1
CSATTRSGGDEQFF
>TRBV12-3/TRBV12-4|TRBJ2-7
CASSLMGQTYEQYF
>TRBV11-2|TRBJ2-7
CASSLGVGQGQVWQYF
>TRBV28|TRBJ2-7
CASKGLAASYEQYF
>TRBV5-6|TRBJ1-5
CASSSHLTAGGYNQPQHF
>TRBV7-9|TRBJ2-7
CASSLADPASGSDEQYF
>TRBV11-2|TRBJ2-7
CASKGGYEQYF
>TRBV6-1|TRBJ2-2
CASSEGDRVTGELFF
>TRBV6-5|TRBJ2-4
CASSYRNMGNIQYF
>TRBV30|TRBJ1-4
CAWSTQGEKLFF
>TRBV5-1|TRBJ2-7
CASSPTVGSYEQYF
>TRBV5-1|TRBJ2-5
CASSWGGPSYQETQYF
>TRBV20-1|TRBJ1-2
CSARIGGGSYGYTF
>TRBV20-1|TRBJ2-1
CSARQYNEQFF
>TRBV20-1|TRBJ2-7
CSASLGTGYHEQYF
>TRBV5-1|TRBJ2-5
CASSYVTLKETQYF